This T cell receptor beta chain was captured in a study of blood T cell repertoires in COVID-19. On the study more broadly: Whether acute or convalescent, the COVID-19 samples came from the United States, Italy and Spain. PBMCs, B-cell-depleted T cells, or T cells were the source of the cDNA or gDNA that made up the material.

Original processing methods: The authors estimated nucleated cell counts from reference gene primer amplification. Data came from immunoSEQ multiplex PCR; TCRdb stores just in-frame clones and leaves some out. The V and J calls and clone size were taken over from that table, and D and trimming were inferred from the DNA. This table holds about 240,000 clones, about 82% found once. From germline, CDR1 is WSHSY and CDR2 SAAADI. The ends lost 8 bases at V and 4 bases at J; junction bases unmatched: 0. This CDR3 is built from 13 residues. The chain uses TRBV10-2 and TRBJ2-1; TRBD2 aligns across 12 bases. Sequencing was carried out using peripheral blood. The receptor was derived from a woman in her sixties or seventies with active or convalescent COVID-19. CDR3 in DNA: TGCGCCAGCGGGACTAGCGGGTACAATGAGCAGTTCTTC. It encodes CASGTSGYNEQFF.